Listed below are T cell receptor beta chains from one sample, sequenced in a study of T cell changes during pregnancy in multiple sclerosis. Data came from immunoSEQ multiplex PCR; TCRdb stores just in-frame clones and leaves some out. The table records 30,000 to 45,000 clones, 91% of them present only once. The material was CD4+ T cells from peripheral blood mononuclear cells, obtained in the second trimester of pregnancy. The receptors shown here come from a female donor in good health, enrolled as a control in a pregnancy study. The CDR3 runs from the conserved cysteine through the conserved F or W. The order of the fields is CDR3 protein, V gene, J gene.

cdr3_aa: CASSPHGGGVNEQFF
v_call: TRBV7-3
j_call: TRBJ2-1

cdr3_aa: CASRRLAGLYEQYF
v_call: TRBV2
j_call: TRBJ2-7

cdr3_aa: CASSFDGDQPQHF
v_call: TRBV11-1
j_call: TRBJ1-5

cdr3_aa: CASSFQGLAGGNEQFF
v_call: TRBV7-3
j_call: TRBJ2-1

cdr3_aa: CASSDPSPNTGELFF
v_call: TRBV2
j_call: TRBJ2-2

cdr3_aa: CASTQDRATWGYTF
v_call: TRBV2
j_call: TRBJ1-2

cdr3_aa: CASSPITTSYSYEQYF
v_call: TRBV18
j_call: TRBJ2-7

cdr3_aa: CASTRDSSFQETQYF
v_call: TRBV19
j_call: TRBJ2-5

cdr3_aa: CASSLTGTIGYTF
v_call: TRBV19
j_call: TRBJ1-2

cdr3_aa: CASSLRDSYEQYF
v_call: TRBV7-9
j_call: TRBJ2-7

cdr3_aa: CASSIGSSPGVYEQYF
v_call: TRBV19
j_call: -

cdr3_aa: CASIRNGSNDTGELFF
v_call: TRBV21-1
j_call: TRBJ2-2

cdr3_aa: CASSGVQGDYEQYF
v_call: TRBV18
j_call: TRBJ2-7

cdr3_aa: CASSVFRETQYF
v_call: TRBV6-1
j_call: TRBJ2-5

cdr3_aa: CASSYSGRSIRAAQYF
v_call: TRBV6-5
j_call: TRBJ2-5

cdr3_aa: CASSLGLAGVSETQYF
v_call: TRBV13
j_call: TRBJ2-5

cdr3_aa: CASSLLSGETQYF
v_call: TRBV4-1
j_call: TRBJ2-5

cdr3_aa: CASSVALSGANVLTF
v_call: TRBV28
j_call: TRBJ2-6

cdr3_aa: CASSQADGTSREQYF
v_call: TRBV4-1
j_call: TRBJ2-5

cdr3_aa: CASSFNWYRGSSDTQYF
v_call: TRBV28
j_call: TRBJ2-3

cdr3_aa: CASSFRTSGITQYF
v_call: TRBV11-2
j_call: TRBJ2-3

cdr3_aa: CAISESAGGLDTGELFF
v_call: TRBV10-3
j_call: TRBJ2-2

cdr3_aa: CASSLGGVGGYTF
v_call: TRBV6-5
j_call: TRBJ1-2

cdr3_aa: CASNAGHTDTQYF
v_call: TRBV5-1
j_call: TRBJ2-3